This T cell receptor beta chain was profiled in a study of identical twins. Findings and caveats of the study: Twins shared out-of-frame alpha sequences with excess low generation probability. Whereas memory repertoires showed no such difference, abundant cord blood beta clonotypes carried fewer insertions. Within beta out-of-frame sequences, the excess sharing observed between twins was weaker.

Trimming cost V 4 bases and J 2 bases, with 8 bases left between them. The CDR3 covers 15 residues. Germline-derived CDR1 and CDR2 are KGHDR and SFDVKD. Template switching introduced a universal primer site, and the cDNA bore unique molecular identifiers. Via MiXCR, TCRdb re-called the 5' RACE reads, giving one row per CDR3 protein. The table lists 700,000 to 950,000 distinct CDR3 sequences, over 9% of them singletons. About this clonotype itself: Antigen specificity is unknown.

This sample also belongs to another study, concerning yellow fever vaccine responses in identical twins.

This clonotype was sampled from a woman between 18 and 30 years old in good health. The rearrangement links TRBV24-1 to TRBJ2-6, with no clear D. The material sequenced was PBMCs. In DNA, the CDR3 is TGTGCCACCAGTGACCGATCTCCTGGGGCCAACGTCCTGACTTTC. This sequence encodes CATSDRSPGANVLTF.